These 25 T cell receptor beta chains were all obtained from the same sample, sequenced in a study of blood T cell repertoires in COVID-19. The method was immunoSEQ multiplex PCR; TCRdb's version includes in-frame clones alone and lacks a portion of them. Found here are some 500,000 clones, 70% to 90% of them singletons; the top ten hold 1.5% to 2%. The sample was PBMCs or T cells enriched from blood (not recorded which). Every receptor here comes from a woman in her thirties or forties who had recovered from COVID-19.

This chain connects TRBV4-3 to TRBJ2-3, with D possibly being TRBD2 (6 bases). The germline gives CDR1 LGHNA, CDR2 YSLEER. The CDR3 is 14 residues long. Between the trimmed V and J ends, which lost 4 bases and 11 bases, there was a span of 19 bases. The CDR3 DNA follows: TGCGCCAGCAGCCTATCTCCCGGGGGTGGGCGGCAGTATTTT. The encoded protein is CASSLSPGGGRQYF.

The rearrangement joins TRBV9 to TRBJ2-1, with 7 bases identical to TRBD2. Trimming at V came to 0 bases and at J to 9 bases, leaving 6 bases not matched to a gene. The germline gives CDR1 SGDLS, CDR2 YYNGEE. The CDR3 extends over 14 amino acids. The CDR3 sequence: CASSVATPGGEQFF. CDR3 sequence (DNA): TGTGCCAGCAGCGTAGCTACGCCGGGGGGTGAGCAGTTCTTC.

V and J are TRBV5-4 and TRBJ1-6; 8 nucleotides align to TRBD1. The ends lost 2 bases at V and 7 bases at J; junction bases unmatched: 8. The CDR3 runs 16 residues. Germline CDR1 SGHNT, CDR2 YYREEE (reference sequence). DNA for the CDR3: TGTGCCAGCAGCTTAAAAAAGACAGGGGCAAATTCACCCCTCCACTTT. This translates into CASSLKKTGANSPLHF.

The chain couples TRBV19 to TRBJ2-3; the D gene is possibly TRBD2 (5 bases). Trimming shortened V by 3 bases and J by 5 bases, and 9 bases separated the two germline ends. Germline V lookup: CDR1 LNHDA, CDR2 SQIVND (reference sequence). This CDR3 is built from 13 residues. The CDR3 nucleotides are TGTGCCAGTAGTATCGACGGGGAAGATACGCAGTATTTT. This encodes CASSIDGEDTQYF.

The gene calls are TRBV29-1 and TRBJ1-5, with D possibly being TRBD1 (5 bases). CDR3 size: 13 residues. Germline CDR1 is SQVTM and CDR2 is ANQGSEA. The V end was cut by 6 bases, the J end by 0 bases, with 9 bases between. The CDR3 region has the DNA TGCAGCGTCGGCGACAGTAGCAATCAGCCCCAGCATTTT. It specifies CSVGDSSNQPQHF.

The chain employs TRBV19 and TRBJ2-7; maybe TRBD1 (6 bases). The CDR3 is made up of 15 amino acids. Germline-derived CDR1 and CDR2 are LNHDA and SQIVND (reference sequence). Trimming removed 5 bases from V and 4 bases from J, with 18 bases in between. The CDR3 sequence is CASSVDSLTGYEQYF. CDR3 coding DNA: TGTGCCAGTAGTGTGGACAGCTTAACGGGGTACGAGCAGTACTTC.

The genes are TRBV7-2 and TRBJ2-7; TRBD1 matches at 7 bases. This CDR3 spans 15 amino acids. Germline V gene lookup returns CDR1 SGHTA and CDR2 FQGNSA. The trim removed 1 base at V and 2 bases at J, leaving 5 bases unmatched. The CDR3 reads CASSLGTGITYEQYF. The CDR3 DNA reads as TGTGCCAGCAGCTTAGGGACAGGAATTACCTACGAGCAGTACTTC.

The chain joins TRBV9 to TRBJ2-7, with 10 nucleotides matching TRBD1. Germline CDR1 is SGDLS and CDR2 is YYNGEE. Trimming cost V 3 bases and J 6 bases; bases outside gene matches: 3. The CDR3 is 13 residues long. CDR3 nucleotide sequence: TGTGCCAGCAGCGCGGGACAGGGGATCGAGCAGTACTTC. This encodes CASSAGQGIEQYF.

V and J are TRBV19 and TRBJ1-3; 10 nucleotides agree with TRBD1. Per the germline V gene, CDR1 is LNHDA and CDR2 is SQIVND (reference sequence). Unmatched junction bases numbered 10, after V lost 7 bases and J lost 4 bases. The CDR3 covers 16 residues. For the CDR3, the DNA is TGTGCCAGTATAATAAAGGACAGGGGGTCCGGAAACACCATATATTTT. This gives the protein CASIIKDRGSGNTIYF. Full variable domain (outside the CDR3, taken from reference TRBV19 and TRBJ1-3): DGGITQSPKYLFRKEGQNVTLSCEQNLNHDAMYWYRQDPGQGLRLIYYSQIVNDFQKGDIAEGYSVSREKKESFPLTVTSAQKNPTAFYLCASIIKDRGSGNTIYFGEGSWLTVV.

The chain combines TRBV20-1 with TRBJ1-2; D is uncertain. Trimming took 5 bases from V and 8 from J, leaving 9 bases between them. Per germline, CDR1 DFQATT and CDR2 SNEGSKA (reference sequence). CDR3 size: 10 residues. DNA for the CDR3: TGCAGTGCTCCTGGTGGCGGCTACACCTTC. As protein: CSAPGGGYTF.

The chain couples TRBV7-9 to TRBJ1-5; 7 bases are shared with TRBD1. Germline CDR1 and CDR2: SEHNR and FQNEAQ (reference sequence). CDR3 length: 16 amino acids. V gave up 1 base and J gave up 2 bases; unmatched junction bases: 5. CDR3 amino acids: CASSLVAGGGNQPQHF. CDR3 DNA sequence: TGTGCCAGCAGCTTAGTGGCAGGGGGTGGCAATCAGCCCCAGCATTTT.

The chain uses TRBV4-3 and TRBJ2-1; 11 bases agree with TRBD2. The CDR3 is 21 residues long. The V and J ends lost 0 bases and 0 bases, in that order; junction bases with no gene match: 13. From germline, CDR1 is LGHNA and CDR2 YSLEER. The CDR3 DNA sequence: TGCGCCAGCAGCCAAGAGGCTAGCGGGAGGCTCCTCACTAGCTCCTACAATGAGCAGTTCTTC. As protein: CASSQEASGRLLTSSYNEQFF.

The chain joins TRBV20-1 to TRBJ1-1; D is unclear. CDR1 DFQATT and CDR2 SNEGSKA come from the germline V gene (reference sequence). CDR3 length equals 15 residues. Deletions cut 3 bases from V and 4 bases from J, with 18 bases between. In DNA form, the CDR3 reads TGCAGTGCTAGTTGGACTGTAGCTACGGGCACTGAAGCTTTCTTT. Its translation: CSASWTVATGTEAFF.

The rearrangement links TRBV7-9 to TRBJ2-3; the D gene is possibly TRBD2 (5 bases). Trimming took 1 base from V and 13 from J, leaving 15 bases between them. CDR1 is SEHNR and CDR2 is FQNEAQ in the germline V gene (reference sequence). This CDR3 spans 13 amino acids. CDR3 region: CASSLGSETGKYF. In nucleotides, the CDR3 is TGTGCCAGCAGCTTAGGGTCCGAGACGGGGAAGTATTTT.

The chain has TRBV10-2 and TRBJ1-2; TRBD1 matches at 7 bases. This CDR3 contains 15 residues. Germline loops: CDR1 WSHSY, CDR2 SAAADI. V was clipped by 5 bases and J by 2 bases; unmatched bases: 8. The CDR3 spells CASSQSSTGNYGYTF. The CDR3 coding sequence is TGCGCCAGCAGTCAATCCTCGACAGGGAACTATGGCTACACCTTC.

This CDR3 is CASSLLHTGELFF. As DNA, the CDR3 is TGTGCCAGCAGCCTTCTACACACCGGGGAGCTGTTTTTT. This sequence joins TRBV5-6 and TRBJ2-2; D gene ambiguous. Trimming cost V 4 bases and J 3 bases, with 7 bases left between them. Germline CDR1 SGHDT, CDR2 YYEEEE. The CDR3 spans 13 residues.

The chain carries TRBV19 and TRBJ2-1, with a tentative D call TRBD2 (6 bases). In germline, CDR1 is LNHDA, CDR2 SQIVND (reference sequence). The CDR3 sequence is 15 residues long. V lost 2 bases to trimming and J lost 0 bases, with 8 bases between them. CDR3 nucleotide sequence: TGTGCCAGTAGTATATTAGCGGTCTCCTACAATGAGCAGTTCTTC. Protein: CASSILAVSYNEQFF.

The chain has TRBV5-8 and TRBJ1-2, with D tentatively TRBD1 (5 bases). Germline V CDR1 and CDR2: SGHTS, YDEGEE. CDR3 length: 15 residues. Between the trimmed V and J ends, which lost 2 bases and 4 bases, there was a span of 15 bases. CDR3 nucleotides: TGTGCCAGCAGCTTTCTACAGGAGAATTCCTATGGCTACACCTTC. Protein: CASSFLQENSYGYTF.

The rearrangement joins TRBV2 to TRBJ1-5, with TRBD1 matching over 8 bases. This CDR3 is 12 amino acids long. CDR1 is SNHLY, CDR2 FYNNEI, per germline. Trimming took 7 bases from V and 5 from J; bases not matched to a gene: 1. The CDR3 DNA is TGTGCCAGCATGACAGGGGATCAGCCCCAGCATTTT. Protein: CASMTGDQPQHF.

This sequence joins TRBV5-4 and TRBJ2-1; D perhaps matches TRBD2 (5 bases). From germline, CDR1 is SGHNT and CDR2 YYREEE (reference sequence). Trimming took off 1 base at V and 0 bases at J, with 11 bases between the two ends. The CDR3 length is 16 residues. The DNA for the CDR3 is TGTGCCAGCAGCTTGTCGGCGGGCCGCTCCTACAATGAGCAGTTCTTC. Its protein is CASSLSAGRSYNEQFF.

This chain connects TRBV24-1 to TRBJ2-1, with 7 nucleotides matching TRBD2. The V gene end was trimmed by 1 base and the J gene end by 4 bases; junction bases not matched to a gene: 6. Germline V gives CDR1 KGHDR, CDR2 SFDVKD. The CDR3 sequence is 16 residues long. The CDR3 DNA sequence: TGTGCCACCAGTGATTTCGCGGCGGGAGCTTACAATGAGCAGTTCTTC. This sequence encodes CATSDFAAGAYNEQFF.

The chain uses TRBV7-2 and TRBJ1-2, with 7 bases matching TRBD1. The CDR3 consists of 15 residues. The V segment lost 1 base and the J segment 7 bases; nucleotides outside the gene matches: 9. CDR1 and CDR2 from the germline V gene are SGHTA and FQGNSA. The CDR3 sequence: CASSLEGGSGGGYTF. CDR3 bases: TGTGCCAGCAGCTTAGAAGGGGGCTCTGGGGGTGGCTACACCTTC.

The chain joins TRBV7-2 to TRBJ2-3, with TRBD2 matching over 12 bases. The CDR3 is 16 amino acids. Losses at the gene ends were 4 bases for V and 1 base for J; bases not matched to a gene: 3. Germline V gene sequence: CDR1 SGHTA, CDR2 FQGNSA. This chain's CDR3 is CASSSRTSGGTDTQYF. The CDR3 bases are TGTGCCAGCAGCTCCCGGACTAGCGGGGGCACAGATACGCAGTATTTT.

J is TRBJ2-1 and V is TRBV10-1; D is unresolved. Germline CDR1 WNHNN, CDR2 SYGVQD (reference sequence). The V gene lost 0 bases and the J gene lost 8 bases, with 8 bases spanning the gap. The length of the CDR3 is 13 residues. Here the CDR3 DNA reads TGCGCCAGCAGTGAGTCGACAAAGGATGAGCAGTTCTTC. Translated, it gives CASSESTKDEQFF.

The CDR3 reads CASSESKGAVEAFF. Written as DNA, the CDR3 is TGCGCCAGCAGTGAGTCAAAGGGGGCAGTTGAAGCTTTCTTT. This chain connects TRBV10-2 to TRBJ1-1, with TRBD1 matching over 7 bases. From germline, CDR1 is WSHSY and CDR2 SAAADI. The CDR3 is made up of 14 amino acids. The junction had 5 bases not matched to a gene; V was cut back by 0 bases and J by 7 bases.